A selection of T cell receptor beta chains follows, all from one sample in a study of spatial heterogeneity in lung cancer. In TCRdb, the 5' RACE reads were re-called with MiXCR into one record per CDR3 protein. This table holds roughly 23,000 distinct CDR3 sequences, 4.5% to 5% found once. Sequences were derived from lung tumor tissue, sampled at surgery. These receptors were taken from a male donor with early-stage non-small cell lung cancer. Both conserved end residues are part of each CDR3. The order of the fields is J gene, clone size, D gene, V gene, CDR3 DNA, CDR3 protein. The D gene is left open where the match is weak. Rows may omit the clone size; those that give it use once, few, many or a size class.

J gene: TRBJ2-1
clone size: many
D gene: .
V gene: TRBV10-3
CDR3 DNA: TGTGCCATCAGTGATAACTCCTACAATGAGCAGTTCTTC
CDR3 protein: CAISDNSYNEQFF

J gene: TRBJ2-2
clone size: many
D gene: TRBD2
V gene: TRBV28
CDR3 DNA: TGTGCCAGCAGACCGACTAGCGGTTCCACCGGGGAGCTGTTTTTT
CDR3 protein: CASRPTSGSTGELFF

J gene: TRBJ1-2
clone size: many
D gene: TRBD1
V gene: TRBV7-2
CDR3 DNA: TGTGCCAGCAGCTTCGACAGGGCGAACTATGGCTACACCTTC
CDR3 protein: CASSFDRANYGYTF

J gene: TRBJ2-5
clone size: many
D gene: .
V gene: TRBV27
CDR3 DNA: TGTGCCAGCAGTGCGACAGCGACTTTATTGGAGACCCAGTACTTC
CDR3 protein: CASSATATLLETQYF

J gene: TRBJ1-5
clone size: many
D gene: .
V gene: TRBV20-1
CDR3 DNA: TGCAGTGCTAGAGATCAAGGGAATCAGCCCCAGCATTTT
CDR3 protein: CSARDQGNQPQHF

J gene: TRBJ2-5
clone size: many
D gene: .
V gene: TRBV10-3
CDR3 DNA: TGTGCCATCAGCAGGGCCGGGAGGACCCAGTACTTC
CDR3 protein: CAISRAGRTQYF

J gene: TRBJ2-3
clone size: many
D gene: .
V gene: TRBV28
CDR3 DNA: TGTGCCAGCAGTTTTAAGGGCAGGGTTGCAGATACGCAGTATTTT
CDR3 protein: CASSFKGRVADTQYF

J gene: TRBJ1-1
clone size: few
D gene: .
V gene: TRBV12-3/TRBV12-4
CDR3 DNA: TGTGCCAGCAGTGCGTCACGGAACACTGAAGCTTTCTTT
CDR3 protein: CASSASRNTEAFF

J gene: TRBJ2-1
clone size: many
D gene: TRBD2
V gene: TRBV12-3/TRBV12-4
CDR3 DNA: TGTGCCAGCAGTTTAGCGGGAGGGGCGGGTGATGAGCAGTTCTTC
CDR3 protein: CASSLAGGAGDEQFF

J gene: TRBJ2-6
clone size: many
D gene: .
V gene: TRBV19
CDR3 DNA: TGTGCCAGTAAAGTCGTGGGGGCCAACGTCCTGACTTTC
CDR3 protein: CASKVVGANVLTF

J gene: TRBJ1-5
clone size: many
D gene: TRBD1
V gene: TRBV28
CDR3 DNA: TGTGCCAGCAGTTTAAGGGGGCGTAAGTTGAAGCCCCAGCATTTT
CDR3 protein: CASSLRGRKLKPQHF

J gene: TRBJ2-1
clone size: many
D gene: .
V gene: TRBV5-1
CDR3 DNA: TGCGCCAGCAGCTTGGGTCGCAGGGACGATGAGCAGTTCTTC
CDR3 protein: CASSLGRRDDEQFF

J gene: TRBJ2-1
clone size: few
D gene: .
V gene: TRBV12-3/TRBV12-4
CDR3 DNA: TGTGCCAGCACCCGGGGGAGAGCAATCAATGAGCAGTTCTTC
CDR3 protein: CASTRGRAINEQFF

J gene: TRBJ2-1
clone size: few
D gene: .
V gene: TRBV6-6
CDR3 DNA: TGTGCCAGCAGTTACCCAATAAAGTGGGATAGGGTTTACAATGAGCAGTTCTTC
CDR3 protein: CASSYPIKWDRVYNEQFF

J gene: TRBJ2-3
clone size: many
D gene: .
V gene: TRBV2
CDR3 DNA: TGTGCCAGCAGCCTACAGGGAACCACAGATACGCAGTATTTT
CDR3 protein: CASSLQGTTDTQYF

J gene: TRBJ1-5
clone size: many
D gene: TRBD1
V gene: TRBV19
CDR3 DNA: TGTGCCAGTAGTATAGATGCGGGGACAGCAGGCAATCAGCCCCAGCATTTT
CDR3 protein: CASSIDAGTAGNQPQHF

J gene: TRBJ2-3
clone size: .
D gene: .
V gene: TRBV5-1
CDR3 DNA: TGCGCCAGCAGCTTCGGGCGAGCCGGCACAGATACGCAGTATTTT
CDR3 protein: CASSFGRAGTDTQYF

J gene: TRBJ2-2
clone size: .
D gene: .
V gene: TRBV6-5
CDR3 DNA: TGTGCCAGCAGCCCATCTCTACAGGGTACCGGGGAGCTGTTTTTT
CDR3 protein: CASSPSLQGTGELFF

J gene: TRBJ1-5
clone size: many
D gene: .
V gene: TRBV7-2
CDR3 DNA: TGTGCCAGCAGCTCCTCTGGGTATAGCAATCAGCCCCAGCATTTT
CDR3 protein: CASSSSGYSNQPQHF

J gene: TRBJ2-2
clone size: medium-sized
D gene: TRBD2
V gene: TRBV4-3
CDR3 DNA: TGCGCCAGCAGCCAAGAAGGGGTGGGACTAGTATACACCGGGGAGCTGTTTTTT
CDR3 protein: CASSQEGVGLVYTGELFF

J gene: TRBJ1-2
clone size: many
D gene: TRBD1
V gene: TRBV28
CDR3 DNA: TGTGCCAGCAGTAAACCCCGGACAGGGGCCAACTATGGCTACACCTTC
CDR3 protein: CASSKPRTGANYGYTF

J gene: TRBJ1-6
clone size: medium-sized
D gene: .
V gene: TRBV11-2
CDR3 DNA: TGTGCCAGCAGCTTAAACACAATCGGTTCACCCCTCCACTTT
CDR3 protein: CASSLNTIGSPLHF

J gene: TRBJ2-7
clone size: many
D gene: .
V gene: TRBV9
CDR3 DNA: TGTGCCAGCAGCGTTGCCCCCGGACCGCGGCAGGAGCAGTACTTC
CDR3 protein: CASSVAPGPRQEQYF

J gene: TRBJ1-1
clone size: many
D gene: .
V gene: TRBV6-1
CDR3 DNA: TGTGCCAGCAGTGGTCTTTTAGAAGCTTTCTTT
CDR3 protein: CASSGLLEAFF

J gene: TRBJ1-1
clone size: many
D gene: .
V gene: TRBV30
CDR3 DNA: TGTGCCTGGAAACCCAGGGGTCAAGGAGCTTTCTTT
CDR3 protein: CAWKPRGQGAFF

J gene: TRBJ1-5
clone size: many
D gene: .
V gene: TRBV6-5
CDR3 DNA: TGTGCCAGCAGAACGACGTTAAATCAGCCCCAGCATTTT
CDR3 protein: CASRTTLNQPQHF

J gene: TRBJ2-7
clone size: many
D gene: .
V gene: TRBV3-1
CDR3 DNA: TGTGCCAGCATCCCGCGCGAGCAGTACTTC
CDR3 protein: CASIPREQYF

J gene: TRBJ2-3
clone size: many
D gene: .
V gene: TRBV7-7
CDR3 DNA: TGTGCTAGCAGCCCCGGGGGGCGAACAGATACGCAGTATTTT
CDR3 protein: CASSPGGRTDTQYF

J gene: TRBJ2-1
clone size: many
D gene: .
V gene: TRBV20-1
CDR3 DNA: TGCAGTGCTAGAGACCCGGGACTCCGGAGCTCCTACAATGAGCAGTTCTTC
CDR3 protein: CSARDPGLRSSYNEQFF

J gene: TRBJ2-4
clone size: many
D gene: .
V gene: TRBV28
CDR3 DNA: TGTGCCAGCAGTTTGACGGGACTCCTAGCCAAAAACATTCAGTACTTC
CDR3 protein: CASSLTGLLAKNIQYF

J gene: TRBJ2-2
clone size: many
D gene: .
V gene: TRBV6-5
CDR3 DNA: TGTGCCAGCAGTTTTCCCACATCACCCGGGGAGCTGTTTTTT
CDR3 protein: CASSFPTSPGELFF